This is a list of T cell receptor beta chains from one sample in a study of Graves' ophthalmopathy and Graves' hyperthyroidism. TCRdb itself ran the multiplex PCR reads through MiXCR, one entry per CDR3 protein. Of 500,000 to 700,000 distinct CDR3 sequences in the sample, approximately 35% were seen once. What was sequenced was peripheral blood or thyroid tissue (not recorded which). The receptors derive from an adult man with Graves' hyperthyroidism. Each CDR3 is given with its conserved first and last residue.

TRBV6-5	TRBJ1-1	CASSPQGPNTEAFF
TRBV7-3	TRBJ1-2	CASSLMGGDGYTF
TRBV2	TRBJ1-1	CASNRGAGATEAFF
TRBV29-1	TRBJ1-2	CSSLGQGRTYGYTF
TRBV3-1	TRBJ2-5	CASSEDREETQYF
TRBV6-5	TRBJ1-3	CASSNPGQSSGNTIYF
TRBV7-9	TRBJ2-7	CASSGGTSGYEQYF
TRBV9	TRBJ1-3	CASSGEQGSGNTIYF
TRBV6-5	TRBJ2-7	CASSPTGAGEQYF
TRBV2	TRBJ1-2	CASSDGRLRSGYTF
TRBV12-3/TRBV12-4	TRBJ2-7	CASSPTSGRTYEQYF
TRBV2	TRBJ1-1	CASSGPMEWENFDTEAFF
TRBV24-1	TRBJ2-3	CATSDTDPDTQYF
TRBV29-1	TRBJ2-7	CSVEGDSGSSIEQYF
TRBV7-3	TRBJ2-6	CASSLGGRSSGANVLTF
TRBV12-3/TRBV12-4	TRBJ2-7	CASSWGTGTKSYEQYF
TRBV20-1	TRBJ1-1	CSARDREGWEAFF
TRBV7-9	TRBJ2-3	CASSLVQPTDTQYF
TRBV7-9	TRBJ1-1	CASSLEQGILTEAFF
TRBV7-3	TRBJ1-4	CASSLVGEEEKLFF
TRBV12-3/TRBV12-4	TRBJ2-7	CASSPSLISEQYF
TRBV7-2	TRBJ1-2	CASSLGGGARKDGYTF
TRBV29-1	TRBJ2-5	CSVVWAPGEETQYF
TRBV29-1	TRBJ1-5	CSVAGTGGNQPQHF
TRBV3-1	TRBJ2-2	CASSQGEGELFF
TRBV20-1	TRBJ1-2	CSEGATGTYGYTF
TRBV29-1	TRBJ2-7	CSVTPGPTYEQYF
TRBV12-3/TRBV12-4	TRBJ2-6	CASSLLGGRASGANVLTF
TRBV25-1	TRBJ1-4	CASSRQAYNEKLFF
TRBV2	TRBJ1-2	CASSSTQGNYGYTF
TRBV5-1	TRBJ1-1	CASSSAGARNTEAFF
TRBV13	TRBJ1-2	CASSLAPGTTNYGYTF
TRBV7-9	TRBJ1-2	CASSLDQQGHGYTF
TRBV20-1	TRBJ2-7	CSASGNFGTKSSSYEQYF
TRBV9	TRBJ1-1	CASSVGQQF
TRBV15	.	CATSREQGGGEQFF
TRBV6-5	TRBJ2-5	CASSPGSGLAGFWETQYF
TRBV20-1	TRBJ2-2	CSARESISFRGTGELFF
TRBV2	TRBJ2-7	CASTRQGPSYEQYF
TRBV7-9	TRBJ1-1	CASTPGQGYTEAFF
TRBV18	TRBJ1-1	CASLRQENTEAFF
TRBV20-1	TRBJ1-2	CSAKTGNYGYTF
TRBV7-4	TRBJ2-5	CASSLVWVGQPDQETQYF
TRBV7-9	TRBJ2-5	CASSFGQGRPQETQYF
TRBV9	TRBJ1-2	CASSVEDRTTNYGYTF
TRBV12-3/TRBV12-4	TRBJ1-5	CASSFRRINQPQHF
TRBV7-7	TRBJ2-7	CARGGQGYEQYF
TRBV10-3	TRBJ2-2	CAISDTTTANTGELFF
TRBV7-9	TRBJ1-1	CASSPGQGVLSDTEAFF
TRBV24-1	TRBJ1-5	CATRGPGPNQPQHF
TRBV20-1	TRBJ2-5	CSASRGTGAGETQYF
TRBV10-3	TRBJ1-4	CAIRASGGRNEKLFF
TRBV5-4	TRBJ1-1	CASSPDLTEAFF
TRBV4-1	TRBJ1-1	CASGQGGLNTEAFF
TRBV12-3/TRBV12-4	TRBJ1-6	CTSSFRGSSYNSPLHF
TRBV29-1	TRBJ2-5	CSVVGESNQPQYF
TRBV2	TRBJ1-4	CASKGGGGEKLFF
TRBV20-1	TRBJ2-3	CSASLGAGSTDTQYF
TRBV9	TRBJ1-6	CASSPTDRGGSPLHF